The 19 T cell receptor beta chains reported below all come from one sample, sequenced in a study of blood T cell repertoires in COVID-19 (dated by TCRdb to the early 2020s). Library prep was done by the immunoSEQ multiplex PCR assay. TCRdb holds this immuneACCESS table with in-frame rearrangements only. Some clones are missing; in checked studies, unresolved V genes explain under half, and the rest has no known cause. The sample includes approximately 330,000 clones, with 89% observed a single time. The ten most abundant clones make up less than 9.5% of the sample. Sequences were obtained from PBMCs or T cells enriched from blood (not recorded which). The source of these receptors is a woman between 25 and 40 years old who had recovered from COVID-19.

DNA for the CDR3: TGCGCCACCCAGTTGGGGACAGAATTATCCTACGAGCAGTACTTC. Residues: CATQLGTELSYEQYF. The V and J genes are TRBV4-1 and TRBJ2-7, with 7 bases matching TRBD1. The CDR3 is 15 residues long. The germline CDR1 and CDR2 sequences are MGHRA and YSYEKL. V shed 10 bases and J 1 base; nucleotides not matched to a gene: 13.

The count of this clone is one. J is TRBJ2-7 and V is TRBV7-2; D might be TRBD2 (6 bases). Trimming removed 5 bases from V and 1 base from J, with 15 bases in between. The CDR3 has 15 residues. Germline V lookup: CDR1 SGHTA, CDR2 FQGNSA. The CDR3 nucleotides are TGTGCCAGCAGCCGGCTGACTAGTATATCCTACGAGCAGTACTTC. This translates into CASSRLTSISYEQYF.

This chain connects TRBV29-1 to TRBJ2-5; perhaps TRBD1 as D (6 bases). Between the trimmed V and J ends, which lost 3 bases and 5 bases, there was a span of 16 bases. CDR1 is SQVTM and CDR2 is ANQGSEA in the germline V gene. The CDR3 is 14 residues long. The CDR3 DNA sequence: TGCAGCGTTGATTCGGGGCAGGGGCTGGAGACCCAGTACTTC. This codes for CSVDSGQGLETQYF.

This chain connects TRBV24-1 to TRBJ2-2; a possible D gene is TRBD1 (6 bases). Germline V lookup: CDR1 KGHDR, CDR2 SFDVKD. This CDR3 has 12 residues. V lost 9 bases and J lost 6, with 10 bases in between. CDR3 region: CATQGLAGELFF. CDR3 DNA sequence: TGTGCCACCCAGGGGTTGGCCGGGGAGCTGTTTTTT.

The CDR3 spells CASSRQTGISGNTIYF. CDR3 nucleotides: TGTGCCAGCAGCCGACAGACAGGTATTTCTGGAAACACCATATATTTT. V gene TRBV9 combines with J gene TRBJ1-3; D might be TRBD1 (6 bases). The CDR3 sequence is 16 residues long. From germline, CDR1 is SGDLS and CDR2 YYNGEE. V lost 4 bases and J lost 1, with 15 bases in between.

The V and J genes are TRBV5-5 and TRBJ2-2; 8 nucleotides line up with TRBD1. The CDR3 contains 13 residues. Germline lookup yields CDR1 SGHKS and CDR2 YYEKEE (reference sequence). Germline trimming cut 4 bases from V and 7 bases from J; bases unmatched to any gene: 3. DNA for the CDR3: TGTGCCAGCAGCCGGACAGGGATCGGGGAGCTGTTTTTT. Amino acids: CASSRTGIGELFF.

The rearrangement links TRBV3-1 (or the pseudogene TRBV3-2) to TRBJ2-7; 7 bases align to TRBD1. The germline CDR1 and CDR2 sequences are LGHDT and YNNKEL (reference sequence). The CDR3 runs 15 residues. V was clipped by 1 base and J by 2 bases; unmatched bases: 5. The DNA for the CDR3 is TGTGCCAGCAGCCAAGCCGGGACAGAGACCTACGAGCAGTACTTC. This translates into CASSQAGTETYEQYF.

Only one count was recorded for this clone. V is TRBV7-9 and J is TRBJ2-2; TRBD1 might be the D (5 bases). CDR3 length: 15 amino acids. The V and J ends lost 5 bases and 4 bases respectively, with 14 bases between them. Germline-derived CDR1 and CDR2 are SEHNR and FQNEAQ (reference sequence). The CDR3 sequence is CASSPTGSFTGELFF. The CDR3, as DNA: TGTGCCAGCAGCCCTACAGGCAGCTTCACCGGGGAGCTGTTTTTT.

The genes are TRBV27 and TRBJ2-2; 7 bases align to TRBD1. This CDR3 has 15 amino acids. Germline V lookup: CDR1 MNHEY, CDR2 SMNVEV (reference sequence). J lost 6 bases, V lost 3 bases, and 7 bases had no gene match. The CDR3 coding sequence is TGTGCCAGCAGTTTTGACAGGGCTAGGGCCGGGGAGCTGTTTTTT. Translating it yields CASSFDRARAGELFF.

The chain is built from TRBV13 and TRBJ2-7; D perhaps matches TRBD1 (5 bases). Trimming pared 0 bases from V and 5 bases from J, leaving 29 bases between. This CDR3 spans 20 amino acids. The germline V gene has CDR1 PRHDT and CDR2 FYEKMQ (reference sequence). The DNA of the CDR3 is TGTGCCAGCAGCTTAGGCTATAGGGGTTCGGATAAACGAACATACCACGAGCAGTACTTC. It codes for CASSLGYRGSDKRTYHEQYF.

This chain connects TRBV7-8 to TRBJ2-5; D perhaps matches TRBD2 (5 bases). The length of the CDR3 is 14 residues. Germline CDR1 SGHVS, CDR2 FQNEAQ. With 1 base removed from V and 4 bases from J, the gap between germline ends came to 10 bases. In DNA, the CDR3 is TGTGCCAGCAGCTTAGATGGGAGTGCAGAGACCCAGTACTTC. Encoded protein: CASSLDGSAETQYF.

The rearrangement links TRBV10-3 to TRBJ1-1, with TRBD1 as a possible D gene (6 bases). CDR1 and CDR2 from the germline V gene are ENHRY and SYGVKD. Trimming cost V 11 bases and J 1 base, with 17 bases left between them. The CDR3 has 14 amino acids. CDR3 loop: CAAHPGHTNTEAFF. CDR3 nucleotides: TGTGCCGCCCACCCGGGACACACGAACACTGAAGCTTTCTTT.

The J gene is TRBJ2-2, the V gene TRBV27, with 15 bases aligning to TRBD2. CDR1 is MNHEY and CDR2 is SMNVEV in the germline V gene (reference sequence). The CDR3 sequence is 17 residues long. The V and J ends lost 5 bases and 4 bases, in that order; junction bases with no gene match: 5. CDR3 bases: TGTGCCAGCAGTGCAGGACTAGCGGGAGGGCCCACCGGGGAGCTGTTTTTT. Protein: CASSAGLAGGPTGELFF.

The chain carries TRBV27 and TRBJ2-1, with 8 nucleotides matching TRBD2. Germline-derived CDR1 and CDR2 are MNHEY and SMNVEV (reference sequence). The V and J ends lost 5 bases and 5 bases, in that order; junction bases with no gene match: 14. CDR3 length equals 17 residues. Written as DNA, the CDR3 is TGTGCCAGCAGTATCGGGACTAGAGTGCTGATCCACAATGAGCAGTTCTTC. Amino acid sequence: CASSIGTRVLIHNEQFF.

This CDR3 is CASSPHGNNNEQFF. The CDR3 DNA reads as TGTGCCAGCAGTCCTCACGGGAACAACAATGAGCAGTTCTTC. The chain uses TRBV27 and TRBJ2-1; possibly TRBD2 for D (5 bases). V gave up 5 bases and J gave up 5 bases, with 13 bases separating them. The length of the CDR3 is 14 residues. Germline CDR1 and CDR2: MNHEY and SMNVEV (reference sequence).

This clone has a single count. J is TRBJ2-3 and V is TRBV5-6, with a possible D match to TRBD1 (6 bases). Deletions cut 6 bases from V and 3 bases from J, with 20 bases between. CDR1 and CDR2 from the germline V gene are SGHDT and YYEEEE. The CDR3 is 16 residues long. CDR3 sequence: CASTSLMGAQTDTQYF. The CDR3 coding sequence is TGTGCCAGCACCTCCCTTATGGGGGCCCAGACAGATACGCAGTATTTT. The full variable domain, in which reference TRBV5-6 and TRBJ2-3 provide the parts outside the CDR3, is DAGVTQSPTHLIKTRGQQVTLRCSPKSGHDTVSWYQQALGQGPQFIFQYYEEEERQRGNFPDRFSGHQFPNYSSELNVNALLLGDSALYLCASTSLMGAQTDTQYFGPGTRLTVL.

The chain joins TRBV7-2 to TRBJ2-7; D remains unclear. Per germline, CDR1 SGHTA and CDR2 FQGNSA. This CDR3 contains 14 residues. V lost 2 bases, J lost 4 bases, and 12 bases lay in between. The CDR3 loop reads CASSLRQAGYEQYF. CDR3 coding DNA: TGTGCCAGCAGCTTAAGGCAGGCTGGGTACGAGCAGTACTTC.

This chain links TRBV5-6 with TRBJ1-1, with a tentative D call TRBD1 (6 bases). The CDR3 sequence is 14 residues long. Germline CDR1 is SGHDT and CDR2 is YYEEEE. V lost 3 bases and J 6 bases, leaving 15 bases between the germline ends. The CDR3 loop reads CASSSTGSWAEAFF. CDR3 DNA sequence: TGTGCCAGCAGCTCTACAGGGAGTTGGGCTGAAGCTTTCTTT.

The rearrangement links TRBV3-1 (or the pseudogene TRBV3-2) to TRBJ2-3, with 12 bases lining up with TRBD2. V was clipped by 4 bases and J by 3 bases; unmatched bases: 11. Germline values: CDR1 LGHDT, CDR2 YNNKEL (reference sequence). The CDR3 spans 18 residues. CDR3 DNA: TGTGCCAGCAGCCCAAAAAATCTAGCGGGAGGGCGTACAGATACGCAGTATTTT. The encoded protein is CASSPKNLAGGRTDTQYF.